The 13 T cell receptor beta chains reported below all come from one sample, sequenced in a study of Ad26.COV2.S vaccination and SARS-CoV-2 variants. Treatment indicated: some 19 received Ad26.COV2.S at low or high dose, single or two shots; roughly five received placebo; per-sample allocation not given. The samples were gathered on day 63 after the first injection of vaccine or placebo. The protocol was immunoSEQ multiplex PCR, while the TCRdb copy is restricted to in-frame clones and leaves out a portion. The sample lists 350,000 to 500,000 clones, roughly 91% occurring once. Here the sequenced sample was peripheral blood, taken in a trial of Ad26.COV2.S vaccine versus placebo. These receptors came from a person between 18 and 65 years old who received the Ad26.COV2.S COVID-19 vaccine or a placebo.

The CDR3 sequence: CASGTVRTEEKLFF. The CDR3 DNA follows: TGTGCCAGCGGTACTGTGAGGACAGAGGAAAAACTGTTTTTT. This chain uses TRBV7-2 with TRBJ1-4, with a possible D match to TRBD1 (6 bases). The V gene's germline CDR1 is SGHTA and CDR2 FQGNSA. Trimming removed 8 bases from V and 8 bases from J, with 18 bases in between. CDR3 length equals 14 residues.

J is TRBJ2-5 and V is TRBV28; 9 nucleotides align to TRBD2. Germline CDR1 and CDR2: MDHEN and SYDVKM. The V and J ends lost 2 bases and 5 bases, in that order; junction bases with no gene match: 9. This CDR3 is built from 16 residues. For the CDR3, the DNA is TGTGCCAGCAGTTTACGCGTTATAGCGGGAGTTGAGACCCAGTACTTC. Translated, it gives CASSLRVIAGVETQYF.

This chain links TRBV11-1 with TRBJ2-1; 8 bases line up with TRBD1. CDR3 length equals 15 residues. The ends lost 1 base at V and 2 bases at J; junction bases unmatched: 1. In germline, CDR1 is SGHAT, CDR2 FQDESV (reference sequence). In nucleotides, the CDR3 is TGTGCCAGCAGCTTAGACAGGGGGGCCTACAATGAGCAGTTCTTC. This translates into CASSLDRGAYNEQFF. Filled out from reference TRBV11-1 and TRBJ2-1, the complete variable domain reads EAEVAQSPRYKITEKSQAVAFWCDPISGHATLYWYRQILGQGPELLVQFQDESVVDDSQLPKDRFSAERLKGVDSTLKIQPAELGDSAMYLCASSLDRGAYNEQFFGPGTRLTVL.

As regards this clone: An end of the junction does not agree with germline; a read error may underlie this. The CDR3 nucleotides are TGTGCTAGCAGCTTTTCGTCATTCGATGGCTACACCTTC. Residues: CASSFSSFDGYTF. This chain links TRBV7-7 with TRBJ1-2; D is ambiguous. The length of the CDR3 is 13 residues. Germline V CDR1 and CDR2: SSHAT, FNYEAQ (reference sequence).

CDR3 nucleotides: TGTGCCATCCTCTCCCATCCGGGACAGAGTAATGAAAAACTGTTTTTT. This encodes CAILSHPGQSNEKLFF. The chain carries TRBV28 and TRBJ1-4; 7 bases fit TRBD1. With 10 bases clipped from V and 4 bases from J, the junction kept 15 bases outside the gene matches. Germline assignment: CDR1 MDHEN and CDR2 SYDVKM. The CDR3 runs to 16 residues.

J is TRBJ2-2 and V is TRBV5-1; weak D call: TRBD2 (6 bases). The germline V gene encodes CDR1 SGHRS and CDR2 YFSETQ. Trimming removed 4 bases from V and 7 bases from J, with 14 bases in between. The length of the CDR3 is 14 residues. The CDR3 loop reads CASSLPGGSGELFF. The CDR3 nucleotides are TGCGCCAGCAGCCTACCCGGGGGTAGCGGGGAGCTGTTTTTT.

The CDR3 sequence: CSVGDRGGGNEQFF. The DNA for the CDR3 is TGCAGCGTAGGGGACAGGGGTGGAGGGAATGAGCAGTTCTTC. V gene TRBV29-1 combines with J gene TRBJ2-1, with TRBD1 identical over 10 bases. Per germline, CDR1 SQVTM and CDR2 ANQGSEA. With V trimmed by 6 bases and J by 7 bases, 9 bases remained unmatched. The CDR3 runs to 14 residues.

The CDR3 coding sequence is TGCAGTGCTAGTGAGAGGACGGGAGGTTACAATGAGCAGTTCTTC. The encoded protein is CSASERTGGYNEQFF. This rearrangement joins TRBV20-1 to TRBJ2-1; 7 nucleotides line up with TRBD2. V lost 3 bases and J lost 4; bases outside the gene matches: 9. This CDR3 spans 15 amino acids. Germline CDR1 reads DFQATT; CDR2 reads SNEGSKA (reference sequence).

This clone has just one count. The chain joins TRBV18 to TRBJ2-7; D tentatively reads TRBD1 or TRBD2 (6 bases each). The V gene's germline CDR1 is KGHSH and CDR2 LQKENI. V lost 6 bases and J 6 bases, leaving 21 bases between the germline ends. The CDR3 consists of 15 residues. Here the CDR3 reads CASSYRDGGSPEQYF. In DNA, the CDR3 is TGTGCCAGCTCTTACAGGGATGGGGGGTCTCCCGAGCAGTACTTC.

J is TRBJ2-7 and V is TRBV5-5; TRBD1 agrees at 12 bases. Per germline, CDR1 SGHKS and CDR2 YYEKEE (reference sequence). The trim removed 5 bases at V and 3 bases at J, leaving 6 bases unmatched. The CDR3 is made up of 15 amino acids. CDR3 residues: CASRSGQGAIYEQYF. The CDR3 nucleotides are TGTGCCAGCAGATCGGGACAGGGGGCAATCTACGAGCAGTACTTC.

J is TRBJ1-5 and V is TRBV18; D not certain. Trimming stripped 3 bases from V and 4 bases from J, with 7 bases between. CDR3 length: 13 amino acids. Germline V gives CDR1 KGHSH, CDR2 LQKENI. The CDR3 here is CASSPDGNQPQHF. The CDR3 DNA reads TGTGCCAGCTCACCGGACGGTAATCAGCCCCAGCATTTT.

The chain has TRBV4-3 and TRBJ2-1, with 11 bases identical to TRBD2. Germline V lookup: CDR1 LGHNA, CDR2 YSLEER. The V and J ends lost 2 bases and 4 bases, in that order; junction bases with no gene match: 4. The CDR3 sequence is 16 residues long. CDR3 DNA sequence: TGCGCCAGCAGCCAATATAGCGGGGGGGCTTACAATGAGCAGTTCTTC. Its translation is CASSQYSGGAYNEQFF.

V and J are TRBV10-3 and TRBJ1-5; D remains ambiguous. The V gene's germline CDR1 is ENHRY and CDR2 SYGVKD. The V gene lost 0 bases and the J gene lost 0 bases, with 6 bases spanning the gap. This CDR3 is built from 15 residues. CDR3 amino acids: CAISESADSNQPQHF. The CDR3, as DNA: TGTGCCATCAGTGAGTCCGCGGATAGCAATCAGCCCCAGCATTTT.